The T cell receptor (beta chain) under discussion was sequenced for a study of blood T cell repertoires in COVID-19. Overall study: T cells, B-cell-depleted T cells, or PBMCs provided the cDNA or gDNA that served as material.

Per the authors' pipeline: For nucleated cells, counts were estimated from reference gene primer amplification. Only in-frame clones appear in the TCRdb table, and some are missing; sequencing was by immunoSEQ multiplex PCR. V and J calls and clone size come straight from that table; D and trimming were deduced from the DNA. The sample yields roughly 100,000 clones, roughly 81% seen once. Trimming removed 4 bases at V and 15 bases at J, with 22 bases between. CDR3 size: 14 residues. In germline, CDR1 is LNHDA, CDR2 SQIVND (reference sequence). The V call is TRBV19, the J call TRBJ2-1, with a tentative D call TRBD2 (7 bases). The sequenced material came from peripheral blood. This sequence was found in a man between 40 and 49 years old with active or convalescent COVID-19. CDR3 bases: TGTGCCAGTAGTACCCCCCGGTGGGGGGGGGCAGCGTTCTTC. Encoded protein: CASSTPRWGGAAFF.